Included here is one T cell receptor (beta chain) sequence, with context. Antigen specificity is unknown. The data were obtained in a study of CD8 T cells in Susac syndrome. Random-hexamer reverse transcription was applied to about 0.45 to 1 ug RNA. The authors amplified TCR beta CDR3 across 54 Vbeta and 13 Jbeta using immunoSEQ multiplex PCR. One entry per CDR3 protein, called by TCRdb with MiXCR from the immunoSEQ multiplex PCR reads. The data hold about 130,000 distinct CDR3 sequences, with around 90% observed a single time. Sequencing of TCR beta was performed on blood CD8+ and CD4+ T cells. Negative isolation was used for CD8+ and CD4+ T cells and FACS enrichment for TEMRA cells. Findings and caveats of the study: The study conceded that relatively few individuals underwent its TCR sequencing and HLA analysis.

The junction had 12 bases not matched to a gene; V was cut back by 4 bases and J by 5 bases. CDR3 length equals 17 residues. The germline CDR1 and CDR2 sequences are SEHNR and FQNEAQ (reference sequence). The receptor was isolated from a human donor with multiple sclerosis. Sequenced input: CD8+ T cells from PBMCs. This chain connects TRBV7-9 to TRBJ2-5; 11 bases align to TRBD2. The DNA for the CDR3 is TGTGCCAGCAGCTCCATCTTAGCGGGAGGGCCTGGGGAGACCCAGTACTTC. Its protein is CASSSILAGGPGETQYF.